The present entry profiles one T cell receptor (beta chain) with its context. Its cognate antigen is unknown. A much larger clone sits a single nucleotide away, making a read error possible. The sample is drawn from a study of T cell repertoires in cytomegalovirus infection. Findings and limits, study-wide: It was HLA-C-restricted CMV-specific TCR beta clonotypes that dominated the response ex vivo.

Looked up from germline, CDR1 is SGHTA and CDR2 is FQGNSA. This CDR3 spans 13 amino acids. V was clipped by 2 bases and J by 12 bases, with 13 bases between them. TCRdb recomputed calls from the reads with MiXCR, one row per CDR3 protein. This sample has about 900,000 distinct CDR3 sequences, with around 32% found just once. Sample: cultured CD8+ T cells from PBMCs, taken from culture after CMV antigen stimulation. The J gene is TRBJ2-2, the V gene TRBV7-2; D remains ambiguous. This receptor was taken from a human donor in good health (CMV status not recorded). Some clones in this sample may be carry-over from other donors' samples. CDR3 sequence: CASSLRSNRKLFF. CDR3 bases: TGTGCCAGCAGCTTAAGGTCGAACCGGAAGCTGTTTTTT.